Listed here is a single T cell receptor beta chain. These data belong to a study of blood T cell repertoires in COVID-19. Study-level information: The analysed material was cDNA or gDNA that came from T cells, B-cell-depleted T cells, or PBMCs.

The data were produced by immunoSEQ multiplex PCR, yet TCRdb's version contains in-frame clones alone and is incomplete. This repertoire shows approximately 280,000 clones, approximately 84% found once; its top ten account for about 1.6%. Germline V gives CDR1 MGHRA, CDR2 YSYEKL. CDR3 length: 13 residues. Trimming removed 0 bases at V and 7 bases at J, with 6 bases between. The TCR originated in a human donor with COVID-19, enrolled during active disease. The donor label of this sample is uncertain. This chain connects TRBV4-1 to TRBJ2-2; D not resolved. Sequencing was carried out using peripheral blood. For the CDR3, the DNA is TGCGCCAGCAGCCAAGACCACATCGGGGAGCTGTTTTTT. Translation: CASSQDHIGELFF.